This entry lists 9 T cell receptor beta chains sequenced from one sample in a study of control samples from healthy donors and cancer patients. The table came from immunoSEQ multiplex PCR; TCRdb's copy has only in-frame clones and leaves some out. The sample has 170,000 or so clones, 90% to 95% seen once; the top ten hold roughly 1.5%. Sequenced sample: blood. The receptors were gathered from a young man in good health.

The chain joins TRBV19 to TRBJ2-3; weak D call: TRBD1 (6 bases). The CDR3 sequence is 14 residues long. V lost 3 bases and J lost 3, with 10 bases in between. Germline CDR1 is LNHDA and CDR2 is SQIVND (reference sequence). CDR3 residues: CASSMLQGTDTQYF. For the CDR3, the DNA is TGTGCCAGTAGTATGCTCCAGGGGACAGATACGCAGTATTTT.

This chain connects TRBV5-4 to TRBJ2-7; 7 nucleotides align to TRBD2. Germline trimming cut 0 bases from V and 5 bases from J; bases unmatched to any gene: 8. This CDR3 is built from 15 residues. The germline V gene has CDR1 SGHNT and CDR2 YYREEE (reference sequence). CDR3 residues: CASSLGSSGVNEQYF. CDR3 coding DNA: TGTGCCAGCAGCTTGGGTTCGAGCGGGGTGAACGAGCAGTACTTC.

The chain joins TRBV7-2 to TRBJ1-3; D remains ambiguous. Germline values: CDR1 SGHTA, CDR2 FQGNSA. The CDR3 totals 16 residues. V lost 7 bases to trimming and J lost 4 bases, with 20 bases between them. CDR3 loop: CASTRTAGWAGNTIYF. CDR3 in DNA: TGTGCCAGCACCCGAACCGCGGGGTGGGCGGGAAACACCATATATTTT.

The chain combines TRBV7-9 with TRBJ1-2; 7 bases agree with TRBD1. Germline CDR1 is SEHNR and CDR2 is FQNEAQ (reference sequence). The CDR3 has 16 amino acids. Trimming cost V 0 bases and J 0 bases; bases outside gene matches: 4. CDR3 DNA: TGTGCCAGCAGCTTAGCGGGGACAGATTCTAACTATGGCTACACCTTC. Protein: CASSLAGTDSNYGYTF.

The chain links TRBV5-8 to TRBJ2-5, with TRBD1 matching 7 bases. The CDR3 runs to 16 residues. V lost 2 bases, J lost 5 bases, and 12 bases stayed unmatched. CDR1 and CDR2 (germline): SGHTS, YDEGEE. In DNA, the CDR3 is TGTGCCAGCAGCTTTGTAGGAGACAGGGAGTGGGAGACCCAGTACTTC. It is translated as CASSFVGDREWETQYF. The full variable domain, with the rest looked up from reference TRBV5-8 and TRBJ2-5, is EAGVTQSPTHLIKTRGQQATLRCSPISGHTSVYWYQQALGLGLQFLLWYDEGEERNRGNFPPRFSGRQFPNYSSELNVNALELEDSALYLCASSFVGDREWETQYFGPGTRLLVL.

This rearrangement joins TRBV5-4 to TRBJ1-2, with 7 bases matching TRBD1. The CDR3 is 15 amino acids. Germline values: CDR1 SGHNT, CDR2 YYREEE (reference sequence). The junction had 10 bases not matched to a gene; V was cut back by 4 bases and J by 4 bases. CDR3 sequence: CASSPTGAPVYGYTF. As DNA, the CDR3 is TGTGCCAGCAGCCCTACAGGGGCGCCAGTCTATGGCTACACCTTC.

The chain combines TRBV10-3 with TRBJ1-1, with D tentatively TRBD1 (6 bases). Trimming took 0 bases from V and 2 from J, leaving 7 bases between them. Germline CDR1 and CDR2: ENHRY and SYGVKD. The CDR3 is made up of 14 amino acids. The CDR3 DNA follows: TGTGCCATCAGTGAGTCGGGGGCAAACACTGAAGCTTTCTTT. The encoded protein is CAISESGANTEAFF.

The sample holds a few counts of this clone. The rearrangement joins TRBV5-1 to TRBJ2-2; 8 nucleotides align to TRBD2. V lost 5 bases to trimming and J lost 6 bases; unmatched junction nucleotides: 9. Germline CDR1 SGHRS, CDR2 YFSETQ. The CDR3 has 15 amino acids. DNA for the CDR3: TGCGCCAGCAGAGTGAGACTAGCGCGGTCCGGGGAGCTGTTTTTT. Translated: CASRVRLARSGELFF.

The chain joins TRBV28 to TRBJ1-2, with D uncertain. Germline loops: CDR1 MDHEN, CDR2 SYDVKM. The CDR3 runs 13 residues. The ends were cut back, 2 bases at V and 6 bases at J, with 10 bases in the middle. The CDR3 region is CASSLAGTDGYTF. In DNA form, the CDR3 reads TGTGCCAGCAGTTTAGCGGGCACAGATGGCTACACCTTC.